One and the same sample provided the 23 T cell receptor beta chains below, sequenced in a study of T-cell reconstitution after alpha-beta-depleted transplantation in children (dated by TCRdb to the mid-2010s). The treatment or condition tag for this specimen amounts to: allogeneic hematopoietic cell transplantation with graft depleted of TCRalphabeta T cells and CD19 B cells. Receptor libraries were prepared by PCR. Reads for this sample came from an Illumina HiSeq 2500. To normalize quantification of the TCRbeta repertoire, the TCR libraries were built with molecular barcoding that relied on unique molecular identifiers. TCRdb trimmed the raw reads at Q25, called clones with MiXCR and kept productive beta chains. All rows with the same CDR3 protein become a single entry with the most common DNA and genes. The sample table records about 980,000 distinct CDR3 sequences; about 31% of these occur just once. The top ten constitute 28% of the sample.

The sequencing here drew on PBMCs, mostly from graft donor cells, taken 360 days after TCRalphabeta/CD19-depleted stem cell transplant. Source of these receptors: a boy in the first two years of life who had a stem cell transplant for SCID, so the T cells may come from the graft donor.

This clonotype was recorded at least ten times. The chain is built from TRBV29-1 and TRBJ2-1; 13 bases match TRBD2. Trimming cost V 4 bases and J 7 bases; bases outside gene matches: 7. In germline, CDR1 is SQVTM, CDR2 ANQGSEA. The CDR3 is made up of 15 amino acids. Here the CDR3 DNA reads TGCAGCGTTGTCCTACTAGCGGGGGGGTATAATGAGCAGTTCTTC. Protein sequence: CSVVLLAGGYNEQFF.

V gene TRBV6-5 combines with J gene TRBJ1-2, with 10 bases fitting TRBD1. With V trimmed by 0 bases and J by 6 bases, 1 base remained unmatched. CDR3 length: 14 residues. Germline values: CDR1 MNHEY, CDR2 SVGAGI. DNA for the CDR3: TGTGCCAGCAGTTACTCGACAGGGGGCAATGGCTACACCTTC. Protein: CASSYSTGGNGYTF.

The chain has TRBV5-1 and TRBJ2-7; a possible D gene is TRBD2 (6 bases). The CDR3 runs to 16 residues. Per germline, CDR1 SGHRS and CDR2 YFSETQ. V was trimmed by 4 bases and J by 7 bases, leaving 24 bases between them. CDR3 DNA: TGCGCCAGCAGCGGGATCCCGGGACTTGACCTTTGGGAGCAGTACTTC. Translation gives CASSGIPGLDLWEQYF.

This clonotype appeared a few times. The chain joins TRBV24-1 to TRBJ2-3, with D uncertain. CDR3 length: 14 amino acids. The germline V gene has CDR1 KGHDR and CDR2 SFDVKD. V shed 4 bases and J shed 0 bases, with 7 bases lying between them. CDR3 sequence reads: CATSEPWSTDTQYF. In DNA, the CDR3 is TGTGCCACCAGTGAGCCGTGGAGCACAGATACGCAGTATTTT.

The J gene is TRBJ2-5, the V gene TRBV5-6, with TRBD2 matching over 9 bases. Germline trimming cut 4 bases from V and 0 bases from J; bases unmatched to any gene: 7. Germline V gene lookup returns CDR1 SGHDT and CDR2 YYEEEE. This CDR3 contains 16 residues. CDR3 region: CASSPKRGAYQETQYF. The CDR3 coding sequence is TGTGCCAGCAGCCCCAAGCGGGGGGCGTACCAAGAGACCCAGTACTTC. Looking up the rest from reference TRBV5-6 and TRBJ2-5 gives the full variable domain: DAGVTQSPTHLIKTRGQQVTLRCSPKSGHDTVSWYQQALGQGPQFIFQYYEEEERQRGNFPDRFSGHQFPNYSSELNVNALLLGDSALYLCASSPKRGAYQETQYFGPGTRLLVL.

As concerns this clonotype: Because the CDR3 is missing its conserved closing phenylalanine or tryptophan, this is likely a read error. CDR3 bases: TGTGCCACCAGCAGAGATTACAGCTACGAGCAGTACTAC. Translation gives CATSRDYSYEQYY. The chain couples TRBV15 to TRBJ2-7; D ambiguous. In germline, CDR1 is LNHNV, CDR2 YYDKDF (reference sequence). The V end was cut by 0 bases, the J end by 3 bases, with 6 bases between. The CDR3 consists of 13 residues.

CDR3 in amino acids: CAISDSRDMNSYEQYF. As DNA, the CDR3 is TGTGCCATCAGTGATTCCCGGGACATGAACTCCTACGAGCAGTACTTC. This chain connects TRBV10-3 to TRBJ2-7; a possible D gene is TRBD1 (6 bases). V gave up 3 bases and J gave up 0 bases, with 15 bases separating them. This CDR3 is 16 amino acids long. Germline CDR1 reads ENHRY; CDR2 reads SYGVKD.

The chain has TRBV7-3 and TRBJ2-7, with 8 nucleotides matching TRBD1. The ends lost 6 bases at V and 0 bases at J; junction bases unmatched: 4. The CDR3 is 14 amino acids. Germline V gene data show CDR1 as SGHTA and CDR2 as FQGTGA. The CDR3 sequence is CASRKQGVSYEQYF. DNA of the CDR3: TGTGCCAGCAGAAAACAGGGGGTCTCCTACGAGCAGTACTTC.

The chain recombines TRBV29-1 with TRBJ1-1; D is uncertain. V gave up 8 bases and J gave up 0 bases, with 16 bases separating them. The CDR3 has 14 amino acids. In germline, CDR1 is SQVTM, CDR2 ANQGSEA. The CDR3 loop reads CSIGAGDLNTEAFF. DNA of the CDR3: TGCAGCATAGGAGCCGGGGATTTGAACACTGAAGCTTTCTTT.

V usage is TRBV7-2 and J usage is TRBJ2-3; either TRBD1 or TRBD2 may supply D (5 bases each). Germline V gene lookup returns CDR1 SGHTA and CDR2 FQGNSA. V gave up 3 bases and J gave up 0 bases, with 13 bases separating them. CDR3 length: 16 residues. CDR3 sequence reads: CASSLGVALSTDTQYF. The CDR3 region has the DNA TGTGCCAGCAGCTTGGGGGTGGCCTTAAGCACAGATACGCAGTATTTT. Full variable domain (outside the CDR3, taken from reference TRBV7-2 and TRBJ2-3): GAGVSQSPSNKVTEKGKDVELRCDPISGHTALYWYRQSLGQGLEFLIYFQGNSAPDKSGLPSDRFSAERTGGSVSTLTIQRTQQEDSAVYLCASSLGVALSTDTQYFGPGTRLTVL.

This clonotype showed up many times. This chain uses TRBV12-3 or TRBV12-4 with TRBJ2-3; 11 bases match TRBD2. After removal of 6 bases from V and 3 bases from J, the junction contained 5 bases not matched to a gene. The CDR3 totals 15 residues. The CDR3 sequence is CASSQGLAVTDTQYF. CDR3 sequence (DNA): TGTGCCAGCAGCCAGGGACTAGCGGTAACAGATACGCAGTATTTT.

The chain carries TRBV7-9 and TRBJ2-3; perhaps TRBD2 as D (5 bases). CDR1 and CDR2 (germline): SEHNR, FQNEAQ (reference sequence). CDR3 length: 15 residues. Trimming removed 0 bases from V and 4 bases from J, with 11 bases in between. The DNA of the CDR3 is TGTGCCAGCAGCTTAGCTGCCCTGCGGGCAGATACGCAGTATTTT. It yields the protein CASSLAALRADTQYF. Combining the CDR3 with reference TRBV7-9 and TRBJ2-3 gives the whole variable domain DTGVSQNPRHKITKRGQNVTFRCDPISEHNRLYWYRQTLGQGPEFLTYFQNEAQLEKSRLLSDRFSAERPKGSFSTLEIQRTEQGDSAMYLCASSLAALRADTQYFGPGTRLTVL.

This chain uses TRBV28 with TRBJ1-4; D remains unclear. V was trimmed by 3 bases and J by 0 bases, leaving 11 bases between them. Per the germline V gene, CDR1 is MDHEN and CDR2 is SYDVKM. The CDR3 has 16 residues. CDR3 loop: CASSLEGAATNEKLFF. The DNA of the CDR3 is TGTGCCAGCAGTTTGGAGGGTGCGGCAACTAATGAAAAACTGTTTTTT.

In its sample, this clonotype was seen a few times. The gene calls are TRBV7-2 and TRBJ2-2; D gene ambiguous. The CDR3 sequence is 15 residues long. The V and J ends lost 3 bases and 0 bases respectively, with 8 bases between them. Germline CDR1 is SGHTA and CDR2 is FQGNSA. CDR3 DNA sequence: TGTGCCAGCAGCTTGGTGGGGTCGAACACCGGGGAGCTGTTTTTT. The encoded protein is CASSLVGSNTGELFF. The full variable domain, completed using reference TRBV7-2 and TRBJ2-2, is GAGVSQSPSNKVTEKGKDVELRCDPISGHTALYWYRQSLGQGLEFLIYFQGNSAPDKSGLPSDRFSAERTGGSVSTLTIQRTQQEDSAVYLCASSLVGSNTGELFFGEGSRLTVL.

This clonotype was seen only a few times. The rearrangement joins TRBV20-1 to TRBJ2-1, with D perhaps matching TRBD1 or TRBD2 (7 bases each). Per germline, CDR1 DFQATT and CDR2 SNEGSKA (reference sequence). V lost 6 bases and J lost 12, with 21 bases in between. The CDR3 extends over 13 amino acids. The CDR3: CSAPQGGAGLQFF. The CDR3 coding sequence is TGCAGTGCCCCCCAGGGGGGGGCAGGTTTGCAGTTCTTC.

The chain recombines TRBV20-1 with TRBJ1-1; TRBD1 agrees at 8 bases. The V segment lost 6 bases and the J segment 1 base; nucleotides outside the gene matches: 7. This CDR3 comprises 14 residues. Germline CDR1 and CDR2: DFQATT and SNEGSKA (reference sequence). The CDR3 region is CSARRTGWNTEAFF. DNA for the CDR3: TGCAGTGCGCGCAGGACAGGGTGGAACACTGAAGCTTTCTTT.

The chain joins TRBV7-3 to TRBJ2-3; D possibly corresponds to TRBD1 (6 bases). Trimming removed 2 bases at V and 4 bases at J, with 10 bases between. The CDR3 runs 14 residues. Germline assignment: CDR1 SGHTA and CDR2 FQGTGA. In DNA, the CDR3 is TGTGCCAGCAGCTTACCTTACAGGGCAGATACGCAGTATTTT. Translated, it gives CASSLPYRADTQYF.

The chain has TRBV20-1 and TRBJ2-5; D is perhaps TRBD2 (5 bases). CDR3 length equals 15 residues. Per the germline V gene, CDR1 is DFQATT and CDR2 is SNEGSKA (reference sequence). V was clipped by 2 bases and J by 2 bases, with 15 bases between them. CDR3 residues: CSARFWEPTQETQYF. CDR3 bases: TGCAGTGCTAGATTTTGGGAGCCCACACAAGAGACCCAGTACTTC.

Only a few counts were recorded for this clonotype. The chain uses TRBV12-3 or TRBV12-4 and TRBJ1-2; 8 positions agree with TRBD1. V trimming: 3 bases; J trimming: 2 bases; junction bases outside the gene matches: 2. This CDR3 is built from 14 residues. CDR3 loop: CASSFRTGNYGYTF. CDR3 DNA: TGTGCCAGCAGTTTTCGGACAGGGAACTATGGCTACACCTTC.

In its sample, this clonotype was seen a few times. The rearrangement joins TRBV11-2 to TRBJ2-7; 12 bases agree with TRBD2. The CDR3 extends over 17 amino acids. V dropped 0 bases and J dropped 3; count of bases not matched to a gene: 6. CDR1 SGHAT and CDR2 FQNNGV come from the germline V gene. The CDR3: CASSLDGKTSGGYEQYF. For the CDR3, the DNA is TGTGCCAGCAGCTTAGACGGAAAGACTAGCGGGGGCTACGAGCAGTACTTC.

The chain employs TRBV7-2 and TRBJ2-7; 8 nucleotides align to TRBD2. V lost 1 base and J lost 0; bases outside the gene matches: 5. The CDR3 contains 16 residues. Germline CDR1 SGHTA, CDR2 FQGNSA. CDR3 sequence: CASSLVAGGSSYEQYF. The CDR3 DNA follows: TGTGCCAGCAGCTTAGTGGCGGGGGGTAGCTCCTACGAGCAGTACTTC.

This clonotype was seen a few times. The chain uses TRBV11-2 and TRBJ2-7; TRBD1 matches 10 bases. Trimming took 3 bases from V and 5 from J; bases not matched to a gene: 13. The CDR3 spans 17 residues. The V gene's germline CDR1 is SGHAT and CDR2 FQNNGV. In DNA form, the CDR3 reads TGTGCCAGCAGCTTCCCAGTTGGGGGACAGGGGTCCAACGAGCAGTACTTC. This translates into CASSFPVGGQGSNEQYF.

The V gene is TRBV18, the J gene TRBJ1-5, with D tentatively TRBD1 (5 bases). Trimming pared 3 bases from V and 7 bases from J, leaving 16 bases between. Germline assignment: CDR1 KGHSH and CDR2 LQKENI. This CDR3 has 15 amino acids. CDR3 DNA sequence: TGTGCCAGCTCACCGCAGGGCCAGGTCGGGCAGCCCCAGCATTTT. Translating it yields CASSPQGQVGQPQHF.